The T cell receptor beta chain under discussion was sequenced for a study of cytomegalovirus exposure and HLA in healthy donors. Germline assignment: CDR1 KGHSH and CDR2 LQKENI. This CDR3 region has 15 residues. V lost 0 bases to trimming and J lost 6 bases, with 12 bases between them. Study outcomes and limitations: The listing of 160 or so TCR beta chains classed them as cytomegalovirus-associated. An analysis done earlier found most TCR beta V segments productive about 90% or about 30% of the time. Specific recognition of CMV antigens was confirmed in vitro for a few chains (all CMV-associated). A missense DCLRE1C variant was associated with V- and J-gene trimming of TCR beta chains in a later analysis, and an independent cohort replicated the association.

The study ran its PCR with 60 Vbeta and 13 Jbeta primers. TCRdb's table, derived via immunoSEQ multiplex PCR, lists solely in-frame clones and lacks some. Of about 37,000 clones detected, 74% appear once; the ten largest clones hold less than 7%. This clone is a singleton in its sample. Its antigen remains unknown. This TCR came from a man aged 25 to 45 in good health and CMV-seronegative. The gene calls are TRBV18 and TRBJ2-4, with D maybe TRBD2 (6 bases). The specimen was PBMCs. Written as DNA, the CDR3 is TGTGCCAGCTCACCACCGGAGACTAGAGGAAACATTCAGTACTTC. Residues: CASSPPETRGNIQYF.